This T cell receptor beta chain appears in the sequencing data of a study of CD8 T cells in Susac syndrome. Trimming took 4 bases from V and 7 from J; bases not matched to a gene: 9. Germline CDR1 reads SGHNT; CDR2 reads YENEEA. CDR3 length equals 15 residues. Reverse transcription of roughly 0.5 to 1 ug RNA was carried out with random hexamers. Amplification of TCR beta CDR3 across 54 Vbeta and 13 Jbeta was performed with immunoSEQ multiplex PCR. TCRdb reprocessed the immunoSEQ multiplex PCR reads via MiXCR and lists one record per CDR3 protein. The sample includes fewer than 350,000 distinct CDR3 sequences, about nine tenths seen only once; the top ten take approximately 0.18%. TCR beta from blood CD8+ and CD4+ T cells was sequenced. The multiple sclerosis controls, all treatment-naive patients, had relapsing-remitting disease that was stable or active.

The clonotype was recovered from a human donor with multiple sclerosis. The chain carries TRBV11-3 and TRBJ2-1, with 8 positions matching TRBD1. The sequenced material came from CD8+ T cells from PBMCs. The CDR3 DNA follows: TGTGCCAGCAGCTCCAGAGACAGGGGAGGAAATGAGCAGTTCTTC. Protein sequence: CASSSRDRGGNEQFF.